The clone carrying this T cell receptor beta chain was seen a few times. This record comes from a study of T cell responses to AZD1222 COVID-19 vaccine. Method: immunoSEQ multiplex PCR; TCRdb's copy keeps in-frame clones and lacks some. The sample yields about 150,000 clones, 90% seen once. Germline CDR1 and CDR2: SGHDN and FVKESK. V lost 3 bases, J lost 7 bases, and 15 bases stayed unmatched. The CDR3 loop spans 17 amino acids. The rearrangement joins TRBV14 to TRBJ2-3, with 8 positions matching TRBD1. Here the sequenced sample was peripheral blood, taken 28 days after the second AZD1222 dose. This clonotype was sampled from an adult who received the AZD1222 COVID-19 vaccine. The CDR3, as DNA: TGTGCCAGCAGCCATGTGGGGCAGGGGGCCCTATCCTATACGCAGTATTTT. This encodes CASSHVGQGALSYTQYF.